The entry below describes one T cell receptor (beta chain). The antigen remains undetermined. The data derive from a study of cytomegalovirus exposure and HLA in healthy donors. About the research overall: Caucasian-associated ancestry cluster membership applied to around 76% of around 400 genotyped donors.

Whole-study findings and limits: It is likely that the observed cluster of highly shared sequence variants was a sequencing artifact. Later examination showed HLA-associated TCR beta chains had greater clonal expansion than equally common others. With DRB1 most and HLA-C fewest, TCR association rates differed between HLA loci in a later analysis.

Trimming pared 1 base from V and 1 base from J, leaving 7 bases between. CDR1 is LGHNA and CDR2 is YSLEER in the germline V gene. This CDR3 spans 14 amino acids. Use of 60 Vbeta and 13 Jbeta primers characterized the PCR. The method was immunoSEQ multiplex PCR; TCRdb's version includes in-frame clones alone and lacks a portion of them. The data contain roughly 150,000 clones, roughly 80% of them seen just once; the ten biggest clones take up 5.7%. The specimen was PBMCs. The clonotype originates from a young man in good health and CMV-seropositive. The chain employs TRBV4-3 and TRBJ1-1, with no clear D. In DNA, the CDR3 is TGCGCCAGCAGCCAAGGGTCGGGGAACACTGAAGCTTTCTTT. This codes for CASSQGSGNTEAFF.